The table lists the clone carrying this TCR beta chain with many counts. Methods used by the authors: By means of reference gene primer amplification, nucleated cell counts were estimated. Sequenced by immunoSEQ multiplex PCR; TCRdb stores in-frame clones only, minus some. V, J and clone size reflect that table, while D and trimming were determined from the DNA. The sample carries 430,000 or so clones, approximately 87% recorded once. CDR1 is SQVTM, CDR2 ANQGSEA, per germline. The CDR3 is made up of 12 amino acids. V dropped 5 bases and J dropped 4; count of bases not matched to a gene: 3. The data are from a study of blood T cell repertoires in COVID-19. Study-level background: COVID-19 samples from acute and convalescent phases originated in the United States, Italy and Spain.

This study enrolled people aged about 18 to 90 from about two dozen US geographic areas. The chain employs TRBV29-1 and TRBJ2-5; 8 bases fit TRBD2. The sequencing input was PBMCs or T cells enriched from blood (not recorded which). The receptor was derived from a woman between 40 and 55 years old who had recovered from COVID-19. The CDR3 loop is CSVRLAGETQYF. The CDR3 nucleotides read TGCAGCGTTCGTCTAGCGGGAGAGACCCAGTACTTC.